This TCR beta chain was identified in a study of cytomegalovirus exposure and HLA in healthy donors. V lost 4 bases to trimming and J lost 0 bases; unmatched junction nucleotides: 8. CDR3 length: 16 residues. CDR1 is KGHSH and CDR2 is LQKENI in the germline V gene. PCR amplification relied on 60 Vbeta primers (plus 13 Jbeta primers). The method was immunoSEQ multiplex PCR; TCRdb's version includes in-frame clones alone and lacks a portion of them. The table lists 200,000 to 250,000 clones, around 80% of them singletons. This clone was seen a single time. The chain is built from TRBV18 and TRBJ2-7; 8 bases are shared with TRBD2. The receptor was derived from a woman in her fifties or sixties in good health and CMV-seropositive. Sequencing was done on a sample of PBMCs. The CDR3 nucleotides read TGTGCCAGCTCACTGGGCCAGCGGGGGTCCTCCTACGAGCAGTACTTC. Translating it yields CASSLGQRGSSYEQYF.